The clone carrying this T cell receptor (beta chain) has a single count. Its antigen is as yet unknown. The data were taken from a study of metastatic and nonmetastatic thyroid tumors. Every patient underwent thyroid surgery untreated. Study-level findings and limits: Compared with benign nodules, malignant thyroid tumors were reported to have significantly higher TCR beta diversity in both blood and tumor.

Original data processing: The authors used CDR3 differences across clinicopathological groups to build a distant-metastasis classifier for papillary thyroid cancer. MiXCR reprocessed the PCR reads for TCRdb. It is TCRdb's table, rather than the study itself, that gives the V and J calls and clone size. The sample has over 20,000 clones, 20% to 30% seen once. The ends lost 10 bases at V and 0 bases at J; junction bases unmatched: 10. The CDR3 loop spans 15 amino acids. In germline, CDR1 is ENHRY, CDR2 SYGVKD. The sample taken for sequencing was blood. The chain couples TRBV10-3 to TRBJ2-3; 7 bases line up with TRBD2. The TCR originated in a male donor with papillary thyroid cancer or a benign thyroid nodule (not recorded which). Some clones in this sample may be carry-over from other donors' samples. The CDR3 here is CATRWGGLSTDTQYF. CDR3 nucleotide sequence: TGTGCCACCAGGTGGGGGGGACTGAGCACAGATACGCAGTATTTT.